This TCR beta chain was observed in a study of blood T cell repertoires in COVID-19. The germline V gene has CDR1 SGHNT and CDR2 YYREEE (reference sequence). CDR3 size: 15 residues. After removal of 3 bases from V and 3 bases from J, the junction contained 8 bases not matched to a gene. In this sample, this clone turned up many times. The assay was immunoSEQ multiplex PCR, and TCRdb's table has in-frame clones only and misses some. The table has about 320,000 clones, roughly 90% seen once. The chain links TRBV5-4 to TRBJ1-1, with TRBD1 matching 7 bases. Sequences were obtained from PBMCs or T cells enriched from blood (not recorded which). The sequence came from a man in his 60s who had recovered from COVID-19. CDR3 region: CASSSQGFGDTEAFF. CDR3 nucleotide sequence: TGTGCCAGCAGCTCACAGGGGTTTGGAGACACTGAAGCTTTCTTT.